This note documents a single TCR beta chain sequence. Its antigen remains unknown. The CDR3 runs 13 residues. Trimming cost V 3 bases and J 7 bases, with 10 bases left between them. This sample was included in a study of T cells in Graves' hyperthyroidism and ophthalmopathy. Findings and limits, study-wide: The model identified upcoming ophthalmopathy a median around 7.1 months ahead of onset.

Amplification of TCR beta CDR3 regions was performed using RNA transcripts as template. A set of HTBI primers served as the primers for a first-round RT-PCR of the TCR CDR3. TCRdb itself ran the multiplex PCR reads through MiXCR, one entry per CDR3 protein. The data show around 540,000 distinct CDR3 sequences, with roughly 15% seen just once and about 29% held by the top ten. 9 to 10 ml fresh peripheral blood yielded the PBMCs. The rearrangement links TRBV12-3 or TRBV12-4 to TRBJ2-1, with unresolved D. Material for sequencing was blood. This clonotype was obtained from a woman aged 25 to 39 with Graves' ophthalmopathy. CDR3 coding DNA: TGTGCCAGCAGTTTCTCCGGGCCAAATGAGCAGTTCTTC. It encodes CASSFSGPNEQFF.